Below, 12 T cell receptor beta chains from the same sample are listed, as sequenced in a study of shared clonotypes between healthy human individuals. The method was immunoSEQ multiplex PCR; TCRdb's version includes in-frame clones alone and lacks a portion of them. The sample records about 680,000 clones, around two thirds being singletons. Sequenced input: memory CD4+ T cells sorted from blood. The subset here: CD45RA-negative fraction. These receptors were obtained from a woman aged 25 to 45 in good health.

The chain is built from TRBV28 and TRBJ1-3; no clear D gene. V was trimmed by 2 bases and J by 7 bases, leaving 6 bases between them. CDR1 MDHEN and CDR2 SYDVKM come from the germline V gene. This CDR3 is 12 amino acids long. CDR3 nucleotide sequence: TGTGCCAGCAGTTTACAGAGGAACACCATATATTTT. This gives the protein CASSLQRNTIYF. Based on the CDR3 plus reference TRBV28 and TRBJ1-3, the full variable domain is DVKVTQSSRYLVKRTGEKVFLECVQDMDHENMFWYRQDPGLGLRLIYFSYDVKMKEKGDIPEGYSVSREKKERFSLILESASTNQTSMYLCASSLQRNTIYFGEGSWLTVV.

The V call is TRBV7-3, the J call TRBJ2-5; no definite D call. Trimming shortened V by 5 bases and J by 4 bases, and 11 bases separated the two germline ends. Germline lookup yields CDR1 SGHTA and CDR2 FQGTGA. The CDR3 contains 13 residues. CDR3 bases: TGTGCCAGCAGCCAAGGGTCTCGAGAGACCCAGTACTTC. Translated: CASSQGSRETQYF.

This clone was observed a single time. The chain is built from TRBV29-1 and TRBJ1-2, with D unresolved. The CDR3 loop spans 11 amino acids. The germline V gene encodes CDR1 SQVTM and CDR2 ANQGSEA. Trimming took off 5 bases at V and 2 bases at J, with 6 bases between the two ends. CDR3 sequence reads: CSVRQNYGYTF. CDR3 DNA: TGCAGCGTTAGACAAAACTATGGCTACACCTTC.

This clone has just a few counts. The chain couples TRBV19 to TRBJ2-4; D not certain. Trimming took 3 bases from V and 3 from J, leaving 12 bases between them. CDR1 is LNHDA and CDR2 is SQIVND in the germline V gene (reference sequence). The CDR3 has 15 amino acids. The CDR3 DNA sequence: TGTGCCAGTAGTATCTCCCTAACAATCAAAAACATTCAGTACTTC. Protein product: CASSISLTIKNIQYF.

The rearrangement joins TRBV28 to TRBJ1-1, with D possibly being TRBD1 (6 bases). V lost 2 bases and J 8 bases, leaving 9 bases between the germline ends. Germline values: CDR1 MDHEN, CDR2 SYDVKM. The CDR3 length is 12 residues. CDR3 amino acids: CASSLIRGEAFF. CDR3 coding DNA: TGTGCCAGCAGTTTAATTAGGGGGGAAGCTTTCTTT.

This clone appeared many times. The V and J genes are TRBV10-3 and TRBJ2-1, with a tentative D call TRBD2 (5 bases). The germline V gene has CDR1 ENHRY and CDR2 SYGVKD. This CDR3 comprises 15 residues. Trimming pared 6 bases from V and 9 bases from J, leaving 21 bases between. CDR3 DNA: TGTGCCATCAGGAAAAGCGGAGCCCAGGATGGTGAGCAGTTCTTC. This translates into CAIRKSGAQDGEQFF.

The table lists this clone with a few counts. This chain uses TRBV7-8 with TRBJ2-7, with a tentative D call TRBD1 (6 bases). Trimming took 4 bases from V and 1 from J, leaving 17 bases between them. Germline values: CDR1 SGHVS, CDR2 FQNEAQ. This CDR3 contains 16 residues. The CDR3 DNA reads TGTGCCAGCAGCTCCCTCCCCGGGACACAATCCTACGAGCAGTACTTC. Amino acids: CASSSLPGTQSYEQYF.

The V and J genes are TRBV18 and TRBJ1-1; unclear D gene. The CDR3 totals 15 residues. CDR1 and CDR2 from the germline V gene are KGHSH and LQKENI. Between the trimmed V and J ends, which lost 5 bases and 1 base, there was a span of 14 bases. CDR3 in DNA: TGTGCCAGCTCAAAATCGGACGGGTGGAACACTGAAGCTTTCTTT. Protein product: CASSKSDGWNTEAFF. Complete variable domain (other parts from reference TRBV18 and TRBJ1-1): NAGVMQNPRHLVRRRGQEARLRCSPMKGHSHVYWYRQLPEEGLKFMVYLQKENIIDESGMPKERFSAEFPKEGPSILRIQQVVRGDSAAYFCASSKSDGWNTEAFFGQGTRLTVV.

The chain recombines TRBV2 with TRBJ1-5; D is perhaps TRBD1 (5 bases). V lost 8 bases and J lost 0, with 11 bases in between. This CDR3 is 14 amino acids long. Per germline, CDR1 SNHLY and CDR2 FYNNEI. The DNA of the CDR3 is TGTGCCAGCCAGATGGGGGGTAGCAATCAGCCCCAGCATTTT. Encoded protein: CASQMGGSNQPQHF.

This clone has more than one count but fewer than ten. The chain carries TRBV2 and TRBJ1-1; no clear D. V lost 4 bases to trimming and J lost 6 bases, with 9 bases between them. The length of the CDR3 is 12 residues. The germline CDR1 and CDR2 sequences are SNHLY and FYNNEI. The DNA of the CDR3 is TGTGCCAGCAGTGTGGACGGCCCTGAAGCTTTCTTT. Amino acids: CASSVDGPEAFF.

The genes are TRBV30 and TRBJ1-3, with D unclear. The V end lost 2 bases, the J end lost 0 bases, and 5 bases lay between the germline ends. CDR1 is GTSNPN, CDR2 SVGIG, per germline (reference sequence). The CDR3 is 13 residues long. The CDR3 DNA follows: TGTGCCTGGAGTATTAACTCTGGAAACACCATATATTTT. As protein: CAWSINSGNTIYF.

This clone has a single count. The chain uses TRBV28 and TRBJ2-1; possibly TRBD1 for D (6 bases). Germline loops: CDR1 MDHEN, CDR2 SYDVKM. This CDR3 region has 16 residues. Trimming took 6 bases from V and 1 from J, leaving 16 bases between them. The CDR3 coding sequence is TGTGCCAGCAGCCCGGGGTGGGGACATTCCTACAATGAGCAGTTCTTC. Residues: CASSPGWGHSYNEQFF. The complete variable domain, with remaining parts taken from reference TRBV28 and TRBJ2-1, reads DVKVTQSSRYLVKRTGEKVFLECVQDMDHENMFWYRQDPGLGLRLIYFSYDVKMKEKGDIPEGYSVSREKKERFSLILESASTNQTSMYLCASSPGWGHSYNEQFFGPGTRLTVL.